This entry lists 13 T cell receptor beta chains sequenced from one sample in a study of blood T cell repertoires in COVID-19. Measured with immunoSEQ multiplex PCR; TCRdb has only the in-frame clones, and not every one. In the table there are some 260,000 clones, 87% of which are singletons. Source material: PBMCs or T cells enriched from blood (not recorded which). Receptors originate from a woman younger than 45 with acute COVID-19.

V is TRBV7-2 and J is TRBJ2-5, with a possible D match to TRBD1 (5 bases). V lost 5 bases and J lost 4, with 14 bases in between. There are 14 residues in the CDR3. Germline values: CDR1 SGHTA, CDR2 FQGNSA. CDR3 region: CASSRTGVRETQYF. The CDR3 DNA sequence: TGTGCCAGCAGCCGCACAGGTGTCCGAGAGACCCAGTACTTC.

This clone appeared a few times. This chain links TRBV19 with TRBJ1-4, with TRBD1 as a possible D gene (5 bases). Germline V gives CDR1 LNHDA, CDR2 SQIVND (reference sequence). Trimming removed 1 base from V and 4 bases from J, with 7 bases in between. CDR3 length equals 14 residues. CDR3 in DNA: TGTGCCAGTAGTATAGGGCAGGGTAATGAAAAACTGTTTTTT. Its protein product is CASSIGQGNEKLFF.

The chain links TRBV4-2 to TRBJ1-2; a weak D match, TRBD1 (5 bases). The CDR3 runs 15 residues. Germline CDR1 LGHNA, CDR2 YNFKEQ. Trimming shortened V by 2 bases and J by 2 bases, and 12 bases separated the two germline ends. CDR3 bases: TGTGCCAGCAGCCAAACGGTTGCAGGGAACTATGGCTACACCTTC. Amino acids: CASSQTVAGNYGYTF.

This clone came up once. The gene calls are TRBV5-1 and TRBJ2-7; 8 bases agree with TRBD2. CDR1 SGHRS and CDR2 YFSETQ come from the germline V gene. V shed 4 bases and J 2 bases; nucleotides not matched to a gene: 2. The CDR3 has 13 residues. The chain's CDR3 is CASSPGGAYEQYF. In nucleotides, the CDR3 is TGCGCCAGCAGCCCGGGGGGGGCCTACGAGCAGTACTTC. Full variable domain (missing parts from reference TRBV5-1 and TRBJ2-7): KAGVTQTPRYLIKTRGQQVTLSCSPISGHRSVSWYQQTPGQGLQFLFEYFSETQRNKGNFPGRFSGRQFSNSRSEMNVSTLELGDSALYLCASSPGGAYEQYFGPGTRLTVT.

The chain carries TRBV2 and TRBJ1-5; the match to TRBD1 covers 7 bases. Looked up from germline, CDR1 is SNHLY and CDR2 is FYNNEI. With 8 bases clipped from V and 10 bases from J, the junction kept 14 bases outside the gene matches. The CDR3 covers 14 residues. CDR3 nucleotide sequence: TGTGCCAGCCTCATAGACAGGGCGGTTGATCCCCAGCATTTT. It is translated as CASLIDRAVDPQHF.

The genes are TRBV15 and TRBJ2-7; TRBD1 might be the D (5 bases). The V end lost 0 bases, the J end lost 7 bases, and 16 bases lay between the germline ends. The CDR3 length is 15 residues. Germline lookup yields CDR1 LNHNV and CDR2 YYDKDF (reference sequence). Written as DNA, the CDR3 is TGTGCCACCAGCAGAGAGGCACAGGTATTGAGTGAGCAGTACTTC. Its translation is CATSREAQVLSEQYF. The entire variable domain, with the rest obtained from reference TRBV15 and TRBJ2-7, is as follows: DAMVIQNPRYQVTQFGKPVTLSCSQTLNHNVMYWYQQKSSQAPKLLFHYYDKDFNNEADTPDNFQSRRPNTSFCFLDIRSPGLGDTAMYLCATSREAQVLSEQYFGPGTRLTVT.

The CDR3, as DNA: TGTGCCAGCAGTCGACAGAGCAATCAGCCCCAGCATTTT. This encodes CASSRQSNQPQHF. V and J are TRBV12-3 or TRBV12-4 and TRBJ1-5, with D maybe TRBD1 (5 bases). V dropped 5 bases and J dropped 1 base, with 6 bases sitting between them. The CDR3 loop spans 13 amino acids.

The chain joins TRBV5-1 to TRBJ2-3; D is perhaps TRBD2 (5 bases). The germline CDR1 and CDR2 sequences are SGHRS and YFSETQ. The CDR3 consists of 15 residues. V lost 1 base and J 4 bases, leaving 13 bases between the germline ends. CDR3 DNA: TGCGCCAGCAGCTTGTTACCGGGGTCGGCAGATACGCAGTATTTT. Encoded protein: CASSLLPGSADTQYF.

The chain uses TRBV5-1 and TRBJ2-7; tentative D call: TRBD2 (6 bases). Trimming took off 0 bases at V and 5 bases at J, with 12 bases between the two ends. Germline CDR1 SGHRS, CDR2 YFSETQ. The CDR3 is 14 residues long. In nucleotides, the CDR3 is TGCGCCAGCAGCTTGGAAGTATGGGGGGACGAGCAGTACTTC. Translated: CASSLEVWGDEQYF.

This chain joins TRBV2 and TRBJ2-5; D gene ambiguous. The CDR3 is 12 amino acids. V shed 10 bases and J shed 3 bases, with 12 bases lying between them. Germline V gene sequence: CDR1 SNHLY, CDR2 FYNNEI. The CDR3 sequence is CATTTEKETQYF. The CDR3 DNA follows: TGTGCCACCACGACTGAAAAAGAGACCCAGTACTTC.

This clone was recorded once. V and J are TRBV15 and TRBJ1-4, with a tentative D call TRBD1 (6 bases). The CDR3 totals 15 residues. The V end lost 4 bases, the J end lost 6 bases, and 15 bases lay between the germline ends. Germline lookup yields CDR1 LNHNV and CDR2 YYDKDF (reference sequence). CDR3: CATSTQGSSDEKLFF. The CDR3 nucleotides are TGTGCCACCAGCACCCAGGGGAGTTCGGATGAAAAACTGTTTTTT.

The sample holds a few counts of this clone. The genes are TRBV7-8 and TRBJ1-1, with TRBD1 matching over 8 bases. Germline V gene data show CDR1 as SGHVS and CDR2 as FQNEAQ. The V segment lost 3 bases and the J segment 4 bases; nucleotides outside the gene matches: 10. This CDR3 contains 16 residues. The CDR3 DNA sequence: TGTGCCAGCAGCTTCGGACAGGGCCAACTGGGCACTGAAGCTTTCTTT. It encodes CASSFGQGQLGTEAFF.

The chain carries TRBV5-4 and TRBJ1-4; maybe TRBD1 (5 bases). This CDR3 is built from 15 residues. The V end was cut by 4 bases, the J end by 0 bases, with 10 bases between. Germline V gene sequence: CDR1 SGHNT, CDR2 YYREEE (reference sequence). The DNA for the CDR3 is TGTGCCAGCAGCAGCGCAGGGACAACTAATGAAAAACTGTTTTTT. The encoded protein is CASSSAGTTNEKLFF.